Following are 7 T cell receptor beta chains from one sample sequenced in a study of cytomegalovirus exposure and HLA in healthy donors. Primers included in the PCR were 60 Vbeta and 13 Jbeta primers. TCRdb keeps only in-frame clones here, not all; method: immunoSEQ multiplex PCR. The sample carries over 150,000 clones, roughly three quarters recorded once. The sample was PBMCs. These receptors were collected from a woman aged 45 to 65 in good health and CMV-seropositive.

This chain links TRBV6-1 with TRBJ1-2; 7 bases map to TRBD1. Germline loops: CDR1 MNHNS, CDR2 SASEGT. V lost 1 base and J lost 0; bases outside the gene matches: 2. The CDR3 runs 15 residues. The CDR3 DNA reads TGTGCCAGCAGTGAAGGGCAGGGGGCTAACTATGGCTACACCTTC. Amino acid sequence: CASSEGQGANYGYTF.

V and J are TRBV5-8 and TRBJ1-2; maybe TRBD1 (5 bases). The CDR3 totals 15 residues. Trimming removed 6 bases at V and 4 bases at J, with 19 bases between. The germline V gene has CDR1 SGHTS and CDR2 YDEGEE. CDR3 residues: CASTPLRGIPYGYTF. The CDR3 DNA follows: TGTGCCAGCACCCCTCTTAGGGGAATCCCCTATGGCTACACCTTC.

This clone turned up a few times. The genes are TRBV5-1 and TRBJ1-1; TRBD1 might be the D (5 bases). V lost 2 bases and J lost 4, with 12 bases in between. The germline V gene encodes CDR1 SGHRS and CDR2 YFSETQ. The CDR3 spans 14 residues. As DNA, the CDR3 is TGCGCCAGCAGCTTCCTAACAGGCGGCACTGAAGCTTTCTTT. It codes for CASSFLTGGTEAFF. Supplemented by reference TRBV5-1 and TRBJ1-1, the full variable domain reads KAGVTQTPRYLIKTRGQQVTLSCSPISGHRSVSWYQQTPGQGLQFLFEYFSETQRNKGNFPGRFSGRQFSNSRSEMNVSTLELGDSALYLCASSFLTGGTEAFFGQGTRLTVV.

The genes are TRBV6-5 and TRBJ1-2; TRBD1 matches at 7 bases. The trim removed 5 bases at V and 8 bases at J, leaving 8 bases unmatched. Per germline, CDR1 MNHEY and CDR2 SVGAGI. This CDR3 contains 13 residues. For the CDR3, the DNA is TGTGCCAGCAGTCCTCCGGGACAGAAGGGCTACACCTTC. The encoded protein is CASSPPGQKGYTF.

The chain combines TRBV30 with TRBJ2-5; D is unclear. From germline, CDR1 is GTSNPN and CDR2 SVGIG (reference sequence). Trimming removed 1 base at V and 5 bases at J, with 14 bases between. This CDR3 contains 14 residues. CDR3 DNA: TGTGCCTGGAGTGACCCCCCTCTAGTTGAGACCCAGTACTTC. It is translated as CAWSDPPLVETQYF.

V and J are TRBV5-8 and TRBJ1-1; 7 positions agree with TRBD1. This CDR3 comprises 15 residues. V shed 5 bases, J shed 2 bases, and the junction held 9 bases outside the gene matches. Germline loops: CDR1 SGHTS, CDR2 YDEGEE. The CDR3 reads CASSRPGGPNTEAFF. The CDR3 nucleotides are TGTGCCAGCAGTCGACCAGGGGGACCAAACACTGAAGCTTTCTTT.

CDR3 region: CAISERTGIGTEAFF. In nucleotides, the CDR3 is TGTGCCATCAGTGAGCGCACAGGGATTGGCACTGAAGCTTTCTTT. This chain joins TRBV10-3 and TRBJ1-1; the D gene is possibly TRBD1 (6 bases). CDR1 and CDR2 (germline): ENHRY, SYGVKD. V lost 2 bases and J lost 4, with 14 bases in between. The CDR3 consists of 15 residues.